This paragraph covers one T cell receptor (beta chain) sequence. Recruited during active infection, patients (from Seattle) were subsequently followed longitudinally. V lost 4 bases to trimming and J lost 2 bases, with 9 bases between them. The CDR3 is made up of 13 amino acids. Germline CDR1 is SGHRS and CDR2 is YFSETQ. Only in-frame clones appear in the TCRdb table, and some are missing; sequencing was by immunoSEQ multiplex PCR. Among about 320,000 clones listed, approximately 89% were seen once. The data originate from a study of blood T cell repertoires in COVID-19. Sequencing was performed on peripheral blood. The receptor was isolated from a woman aged 25 to 45 with COVID-19, enrolled during active disease. The genes are TRBV5-1 and TRBJ2-5, with D unclear. The CDR3 DNA is TGCGCCAGCAGCGGTCTAGGTCAAGAGACCCAGTACTTC. Translation: CASSGLGQETQYF. Full variable domain (missing parts from reference TRBV5-1 and TRBJ2-5): KAGVTQTPRYLIKTRGQQVTLSCSPISGHRSVSWYQQTPGQGLQFLFEYFSETQRNKGNFPGRFSGRQFSNSRSEMNVSTLELGDSALYLCASSGLGQETQYFGPGTRLLVL.